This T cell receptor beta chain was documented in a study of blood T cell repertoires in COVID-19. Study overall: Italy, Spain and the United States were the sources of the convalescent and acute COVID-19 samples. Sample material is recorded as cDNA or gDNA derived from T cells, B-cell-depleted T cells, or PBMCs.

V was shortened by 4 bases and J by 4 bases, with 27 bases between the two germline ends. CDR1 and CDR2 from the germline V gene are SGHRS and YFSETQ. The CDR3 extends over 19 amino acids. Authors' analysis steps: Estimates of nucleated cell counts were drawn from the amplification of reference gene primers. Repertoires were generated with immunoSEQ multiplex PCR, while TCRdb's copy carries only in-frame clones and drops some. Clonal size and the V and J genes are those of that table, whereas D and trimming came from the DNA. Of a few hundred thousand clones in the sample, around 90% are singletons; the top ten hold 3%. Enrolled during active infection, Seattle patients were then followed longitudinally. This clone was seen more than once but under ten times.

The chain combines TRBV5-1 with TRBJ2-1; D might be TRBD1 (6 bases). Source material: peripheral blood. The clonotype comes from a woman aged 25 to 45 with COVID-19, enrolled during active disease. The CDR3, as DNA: TGCGCCAGCAGCCGTCTCGGGACATCAGCAAACACTGGATACAATGAGCAGTTCTTC. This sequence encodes CASSRLGTSANTGYNEQFF.